This T cell receptor (beta chain) comes out of a study of cytomegalovirus exposure and HLA in healthy donors. Overall study results and limits: Overall, about 160 TCR beta chains were annotated as cytomegalovirus-associated. The productive fraction for most TCR beta V segments was about 87% or about 30% in an earlier analysis.

The PCR had 60 Vbeta and 13 Jbeta primers. Repertoires were generated with immunoSEQ multiplex PCR, while TCRdb's copy carries only in-frame clones and drops some. Its clone listing holds about 55,000 clones. As to this clone: Its cognate antigen is unknown.

Those who donated were healthy bone marrow donors. CDR3 size: 17 residues. Germline CDR1 is SGDLS and CDR2 is YYNGEE. V trimming: 4 bases; J trimming: 2 bases; junction bases outside the gene matches: 4. Specimen: PBMCs. This chain links TRBV9 with TRBJ2-6, with 12 bases fitting TRBD1. This sequence was found in a man in his fifties or sixties in good health and CMV-seropositive. The DNA of the CDR3 is TGTGCCAGCAGCTGGGACAGGGGGCGAGCTGGGGCCAACGTCCTGACTTTC. The encoded protein is CASSWDRGRAGANVLTF.